This paragraph reports one T cell receptor (beta chain). Its target is not known. The data derive from a study of beta chain features in type 1 diabetes. At the level of the study: Examined across all samples were roughly 100 million sorted cells. Broader study findings: Any HLA effect on TCRB rearrangement was left unresolved by small sub-analyses. Within each of all four CD4+ subsets, Type 1 diabetes patients had TCRB CDR3s that were moderately but significantly shorter. VDJ junctions in type 1 diabetes patients carried more deletions and fewer insertions.

J lost 5 bases, V lost 5 bases, and 3 bases had no gene match. The CDR3 is 13 amino acids. The germline gives CDR1 MDHEN, CDR2 SYDVKM. Isolated RNA was reverse transcribed in full, so expressed TCRB transcripts were sequenced. The table came from immunoSEQ multiplex PCR; TCRdb's copy has only in-frame clones and leaves some out. The table lists 150,000 or so clones, around 8.3% of them singletons. Every participating donor gave one draw, a heparinised blood sample averaging about 100 mL. The chain links TRBV28 to TRBJ1-5, with 7 bases aligning to TRBD1. The sequenced material came from central memory CD4+ T cells from blood. This sequence was found in a woman younger than 30 with type 1 diabetes. This CDR3 reads CASSHDRDQPQHF. The CDR3 bases are TGTGCCAGCAGTCATGACAGGGATCAGCCCCAGCATTTT.